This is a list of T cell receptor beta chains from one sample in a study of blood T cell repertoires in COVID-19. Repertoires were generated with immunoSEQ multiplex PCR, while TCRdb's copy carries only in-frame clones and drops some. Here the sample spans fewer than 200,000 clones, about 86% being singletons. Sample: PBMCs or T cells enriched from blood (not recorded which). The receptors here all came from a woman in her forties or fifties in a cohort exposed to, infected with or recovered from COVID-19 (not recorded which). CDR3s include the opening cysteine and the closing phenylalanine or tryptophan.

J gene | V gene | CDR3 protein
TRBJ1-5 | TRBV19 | CASSILSVYQPQHF
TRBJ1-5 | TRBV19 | CASRRGSTHSQPQHF
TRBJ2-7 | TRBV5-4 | CASTWDRSYEQYF
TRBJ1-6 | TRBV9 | CASSESGTENSPLHF
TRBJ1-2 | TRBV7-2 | CASSFKYSSSEGYTF
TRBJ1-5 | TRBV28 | CASSPLLGTGEVGNQPQHF
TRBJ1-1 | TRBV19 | CASLPREGTEAFF
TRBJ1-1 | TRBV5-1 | CASSVQGRGYTEAFF
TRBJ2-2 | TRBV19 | CASSIGTVGTGELFF
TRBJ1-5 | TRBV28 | CASSLRTGTQPQHF
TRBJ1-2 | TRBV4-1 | CASSQGDYGYTF